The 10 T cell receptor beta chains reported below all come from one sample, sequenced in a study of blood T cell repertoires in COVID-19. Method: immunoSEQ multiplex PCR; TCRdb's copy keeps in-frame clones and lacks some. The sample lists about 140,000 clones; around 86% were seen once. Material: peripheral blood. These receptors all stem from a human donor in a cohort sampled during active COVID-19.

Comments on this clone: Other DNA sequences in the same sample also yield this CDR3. DNA for the CDR3: TGTGCCAGCAGCTTAGCGGGACAGGGGGGCAATGAGCAGTTCTTC. The encoded protein is CASSLAGQGGNEQFF. The gene calls are TRBV7-2 and TRBJ2-1; 11 bases fit TRBD1. V lost 0 bases and J lost 6; bases outside the gene matches: 1. Per the germline V gene, CDR1 is SGHTA and CDR2 is FQGNSA. This CDR3 comprises 15 residues. The full variable domain, with the rest looked up from reference TRBV7-2 and TRBJ2-1, is GAGVSQSPSNKVTEKGKDVELRCDPISGHTALYWYRQSLGQGLEFLIYFQGNSAPDKSGLPSDRFSAERTGGSVSTLTIQRTQQEDSAVYLCASSLAGQGGNEQFFGPGTRLTVL.

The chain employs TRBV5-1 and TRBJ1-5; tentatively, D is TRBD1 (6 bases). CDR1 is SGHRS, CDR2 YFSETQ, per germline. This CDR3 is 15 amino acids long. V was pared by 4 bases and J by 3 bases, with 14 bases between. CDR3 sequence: CASSMGGVDNQPQHF. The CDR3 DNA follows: TGCGCCAGCAGCATGGGGGGCGTCGACAATCAGCCCCAGCATTTT.

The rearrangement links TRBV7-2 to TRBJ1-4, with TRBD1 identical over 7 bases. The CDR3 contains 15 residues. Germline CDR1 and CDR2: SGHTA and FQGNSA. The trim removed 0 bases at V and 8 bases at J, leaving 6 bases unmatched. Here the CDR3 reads CASSLAGTEAEKLFF. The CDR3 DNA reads TGTGCCAGCAGCTTAGCAGGGACAGAAGCCGAAAAACTGTTTTTT.

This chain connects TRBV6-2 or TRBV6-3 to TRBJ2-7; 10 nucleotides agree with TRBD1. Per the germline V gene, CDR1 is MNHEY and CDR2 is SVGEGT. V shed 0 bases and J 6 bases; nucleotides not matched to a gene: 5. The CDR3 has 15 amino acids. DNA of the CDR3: TGTGCCAGCAGTTACTCTACGACAGGGGGCGGCGAGCAGTACTTC. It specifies CASSYSTTGGGEQYF.

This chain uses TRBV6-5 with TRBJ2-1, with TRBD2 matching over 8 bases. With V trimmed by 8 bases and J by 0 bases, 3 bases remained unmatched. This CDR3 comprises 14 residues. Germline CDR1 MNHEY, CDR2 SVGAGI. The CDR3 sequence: CASAAGGSYNEQFF. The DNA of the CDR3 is TGTGCCAGCGCCGCGGGAGGCTCCTACAATGAGCAGTTCTTC.

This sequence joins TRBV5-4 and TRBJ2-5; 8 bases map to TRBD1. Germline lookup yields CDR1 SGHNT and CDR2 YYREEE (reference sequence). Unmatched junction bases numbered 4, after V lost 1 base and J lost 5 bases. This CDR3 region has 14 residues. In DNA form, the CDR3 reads TGTGCCAGCAGCTTGTACAGGGGGAAGGAGACCCAGTACTTC. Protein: CASSLYRGKETQYF. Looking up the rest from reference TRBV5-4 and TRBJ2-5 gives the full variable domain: ETGVTQSPTHLIKTRGQQVTLRCSSQSGHNTVSWYQQALGQGPQFIFQYYREEENGRGNFPPRFSGLQFPNYSSELNVNALELDDSALYLCASSLYRGKETQYFGPGTRLLVL.

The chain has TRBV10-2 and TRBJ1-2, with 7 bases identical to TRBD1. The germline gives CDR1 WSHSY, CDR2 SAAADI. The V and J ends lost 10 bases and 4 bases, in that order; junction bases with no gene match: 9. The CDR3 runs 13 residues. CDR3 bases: TGCGCCACTGCTCAGGGGGTGGTCTATGGCTACACCTTC. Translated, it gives CATAQGVVYGYTF.

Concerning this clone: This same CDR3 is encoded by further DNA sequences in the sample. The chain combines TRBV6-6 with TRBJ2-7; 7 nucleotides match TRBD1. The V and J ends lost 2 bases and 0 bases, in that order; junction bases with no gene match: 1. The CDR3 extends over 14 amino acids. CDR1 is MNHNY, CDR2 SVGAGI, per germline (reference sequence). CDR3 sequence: CASSYGDSSYEQYF. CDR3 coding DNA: TGTGCCAGCAGTTACGGGGACAGCTCCTACGAGCAGTACTTC.

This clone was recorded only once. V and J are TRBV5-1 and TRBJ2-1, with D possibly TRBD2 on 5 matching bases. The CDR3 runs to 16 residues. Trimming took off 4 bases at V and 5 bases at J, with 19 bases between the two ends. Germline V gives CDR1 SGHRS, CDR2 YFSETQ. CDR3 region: CASSPSPRVGDNEQFF. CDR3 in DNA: TGCGCCAGCAGCCCCTCTCCGAGGGTGGGCGACAATGAGCAGTTCTTC.

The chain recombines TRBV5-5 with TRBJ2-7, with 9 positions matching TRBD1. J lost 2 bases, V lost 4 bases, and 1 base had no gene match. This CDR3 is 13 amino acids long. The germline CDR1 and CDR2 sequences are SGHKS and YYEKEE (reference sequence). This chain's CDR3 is CASSRQGAYEQYF. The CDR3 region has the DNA TGTGCCAGCAGCCGACAGGGGGCCTACGAGCAGTACTTC.